This is a list of T cell receptor beta chains from one sample in a study of shared clonotypes between healthy human individuals. The protocol was immunoSEQ multiplex PCR, while the TCRdb copy is restricted to in-frame clones and leaves out a portion. This sample has about 2.3 million clones, with around 93% found just once. Input material: naive CD4+ T cells from PBMCs. These receptors originate from a man younger than 35 in good health. Some clones in this sample may be carry-over from other donors' samples. Each CDR3 is given with its conserved first and last residue. Fields, in order: clone size, V gene, D gene, J gene, CDR3 protein, CDR3 DNA. D genes are given only for firm matches. Size is omitted from some rows. Given values are once, few, many or a class for expanded clones.

size: -
V: TRBV4-2
D: -
J: TRBJ1-5
CDR3: CASSPPGGGSNQPQHF
DNA: TGTGCCAGCAGCCCCCCCGGTGGGGGGAGCAATCAGCCCCAGCATTTT

size: -
V: TRBV12-5
D: -
J: TRBJ2-3
CDR3: CASGLGGDRTDTQYF
DNA: TGTGCTAGTGGTTTGGGGGGCGACCGCACAGATACGCAGTATTTT

size: few
V: TRBV4-1
D: TRBD1
J: TRBJ2-7
CDR3: CASRRTGSSYEQYF
DNA: TGCGCCAGCCGGCGGACAGGGAGCTCCTACGAGCAGTACTTC

size: once
V: TRBV25-1
D: TRBD1
J: TRBJ1-2
CDR3: CASSGLGQAKPYGYTF
DNA: TGTGCCAGCAGTGGGCTCGGACAGGCCAAGCCCTATGGCTACACCTTC

size: -
V: TRBV6-6
D: -
J: TRBJ1-3
CDR3: CASSYPRAGNTIYF
DNA: TGTGCCAGCAGTTACCCCAGGGCTGGAAACACCATATATTTT

size: -
V: TRBV29-1
D: -
J: TRBJ2-7
CDR3: CSVESDRTYEQYF
DNA: TGCAGCGTTGAGTCCGACAGGACCTACGAGCAGTACTTC

size: -
V: TRBV28
D: TRBD1
J: TRBJ1-3
CDR3: CASSGDRRDTIYF
DNA: TGTGCCAGCAGTGGGGACAGGCGCGACACCATATATTTT

size: -
V: TRBV4-1
D: TRBD2
J: TRBJ2-1
CDR3: CASSLGRALMNEQFF
DNA: TGCGCCAGCAGCCTCGGGAGGGCCTTAATGAATGAGCAGTTCTTC

size: -
V: TRBV18
D: TRBD1
J: TRBJ2-6
CDR3: CASSPMTGGGGGANVLTF
DNA: TGTGCCAGCTCACCGATGACAGGGGGCGGCGGTGGGGCCAACGTCCTGACTTTC

size: -
V: TRBV5-1
D: -
J: TRBJ2-1
CDR3: CASSLSGSYEQFF
DNA: TGCGCCAGCAGCTTGTCCGGGAGCTATGAGCAGTTCTTC

size: -
V: TRBV5-1
D: -
J: TRBJ2-7
CDR3: CASSTSPSGNYEQYF
DNA: TGCGCCAGCTCGACCTCACCATCAGGTAACTACGAGCAGTACTTC

size: few
V: TRBV28
D: -
J: TRBJ1-5
CDR3: CASMGRQDQPQHF
DNA: TGTGCCAGCATGGGCAGGCAAGACCAGCCCCAGCATTTT

size: once
V: TRBV7-2
D: TRBD1
J: TRBJ2-7
CDR3: CASSLQTGQGTEQYF
DNA: TGTGCCAGCAGCCTGCAAACAGGACAGGGAACCGAGCAGTACTTC

size: -
V: TRBV21-1
D: -
J: TRBJ2-7
CDR3: CASSKAWDRTSYEQYF
DNA: TGTGCCAGCAGCAAAGCATGGGACAGGACTTCCTACGAGCAGTACTTC

size: -
V: TRBV28
D: -
J: TRBJ1-2
CDR3: CASVSRTRGGYTF
DNA: TGTGCCAGCGTATCCAGGACACGCGGGGGCTACACCTTC

size: -
V: TRBV5-4
D: -
J: TRBJ1-3
CDR3: CASSLANSGNTIYF
DNA: TGTGCCAGCAGCCTTGCTAACTCTGGAAACACCATATATTTT

size: -
V: TRBV18
D: TRBD1
J: TRBJ1-2
CDR3: CASSPYRTGRGSNYGYTF
DNA: TGTGCCAGCTCACCCTATCGGACAGGGCGAGGAAGCAACTATGGCTACACCTTC

size: -
V: TRBV19
D: TRBD1
J: TRBJ2-6
CDR3: CASSVRQGARGANVLTF
DNA: TGTGCCAGTAGTGTAAGACAGGGGGCGCGAGGGGCCAACGTCCTGACTTTC

size: -
V: TRBV5-1
D: -
J: TRBJ2-5
CDR3: CASSSDKETQYF
DNA: TGCGCCAGCAGCTCTGATAAAGAGACCCAGTACTTC

size: -
V: TRBV4-2
D: TRBD1
J: TRBJ2-2
CDR3: CASSPRQGHTGELFF
DNA: TGTGCCAGCAGCCCCCGACAGGGGCACACCGGGGAGCTGTTTTTT

size: -
V: TRBV19
D: -
J: TRBJ2-1
CDR3: CASRHTDYQGHNEQFF
DNA: TGTGCCAGTAGACATACCGACTACCAAGGACACAATGAGCAGTTCTTC

size: -
V: TRBV7-6
D: TRBD2
J: TRBJ2-2
CDR3: CASSPGGGQSGELFF
DNA: TGTGCCAGCAGCCCGGGGGGAGGGCAGTCCGGGGAGCTGTTTTTT